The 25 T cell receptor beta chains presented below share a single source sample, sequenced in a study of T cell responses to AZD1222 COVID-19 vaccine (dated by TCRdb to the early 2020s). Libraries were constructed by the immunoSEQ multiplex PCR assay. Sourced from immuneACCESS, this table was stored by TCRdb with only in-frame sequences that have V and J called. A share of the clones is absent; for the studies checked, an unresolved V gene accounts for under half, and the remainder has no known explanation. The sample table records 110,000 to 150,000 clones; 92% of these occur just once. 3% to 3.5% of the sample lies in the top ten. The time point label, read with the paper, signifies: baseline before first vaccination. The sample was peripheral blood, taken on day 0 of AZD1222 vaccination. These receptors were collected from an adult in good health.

DNA of the CDR3: TGTGCCAGCAGCCAAGATCGGTATGACTCCTACGAGCAGTACTTC. Residues: CASSQDRYDSYEQYF. This chain uses TRBV14 with TRBJ2-7; D unclear. The length of the CDR3 is 15 residues. Trimming took off 0 bases at V and 0 bases at J, with 9 bases between the two ends. The germline V gene has CDR1 SGHDN and CDR2 FVKESK.

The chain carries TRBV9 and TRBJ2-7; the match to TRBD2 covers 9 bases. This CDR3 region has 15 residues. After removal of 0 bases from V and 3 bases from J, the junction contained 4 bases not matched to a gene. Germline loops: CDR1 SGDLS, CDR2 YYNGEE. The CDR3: CASSVDGGRDYEQYF. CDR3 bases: TGTGCCAGCAGCGTAGATGGCGGGAGGGACTACGAGCAGTACTTC.

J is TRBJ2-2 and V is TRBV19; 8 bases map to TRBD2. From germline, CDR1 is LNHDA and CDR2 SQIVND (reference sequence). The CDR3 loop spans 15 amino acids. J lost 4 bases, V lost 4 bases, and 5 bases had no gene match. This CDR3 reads CASSTSGRGTGELFF. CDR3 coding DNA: TGTGCCAGTAGTACAAGCGGGAGAGGCACCGGGGAGCTGTTTTTT.

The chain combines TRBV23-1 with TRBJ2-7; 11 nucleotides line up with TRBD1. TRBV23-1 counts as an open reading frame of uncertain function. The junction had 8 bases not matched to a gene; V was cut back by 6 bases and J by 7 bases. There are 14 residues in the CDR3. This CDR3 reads CASRPGQGEREQYF. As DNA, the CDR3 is TGCGCCAGCAGGCCGGGACAGGGGGAGCGGGAGCAGTACTTC.

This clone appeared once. The CDR3 region is CASSPSPVDTIYF. The CDR3 DNA is TGTGCCAGCAGCCCATCTCCGGTCGACACCATATATTTT. The genes are TRBV11-2 and TRBJ1-3; D not certain. Germline CDR1 is SGHAT and CDR2 is FQNNGV. There are 13 residues in the CDR3. V was clipped by 5 bases and J by 8 bases, with 13 bases between them. Full variable domain (outside the CDR3, taken from reference TRBV11-2 and TRBJ1-3): EAGVAQSPRYKIIEKRQSVAFWCNPISGHATLYWYQQILGQGPKLLIQFQNNGVVDDSQLPKDRFSAERLKGVDSTLKIQPAKLEDSAVYLCASSPSPVDTIYFGEGSWLTVV.

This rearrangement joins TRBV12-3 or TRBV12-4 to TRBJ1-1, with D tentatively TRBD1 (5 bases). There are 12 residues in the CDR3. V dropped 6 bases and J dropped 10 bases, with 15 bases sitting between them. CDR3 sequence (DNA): TGTGCCAGCAGGAGGTACGGGGGGGGAGCTTTCTTT. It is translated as CASRRYGGGAFF.

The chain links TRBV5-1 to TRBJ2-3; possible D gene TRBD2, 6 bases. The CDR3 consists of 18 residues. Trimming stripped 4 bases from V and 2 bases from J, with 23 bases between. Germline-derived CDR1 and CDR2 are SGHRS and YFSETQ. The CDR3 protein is CASSPGRGTQIYTDTQYF. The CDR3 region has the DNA TGCGCCAGCAGCCCTGGTCGCGGGACCCAGATTTACACAGATACGCAGTATTTT. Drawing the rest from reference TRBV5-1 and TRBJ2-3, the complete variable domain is KAGVTQTPRYLIKTRGQQVTLSCSPISGHRSVSWYQQTPGQGLQFLFEYFSETQRNKGNFPGRFSGRQFSNSRSEMNVSTLELGDSALYLCASSPGRGTQIYTDTQYFGPGTRLTVL.

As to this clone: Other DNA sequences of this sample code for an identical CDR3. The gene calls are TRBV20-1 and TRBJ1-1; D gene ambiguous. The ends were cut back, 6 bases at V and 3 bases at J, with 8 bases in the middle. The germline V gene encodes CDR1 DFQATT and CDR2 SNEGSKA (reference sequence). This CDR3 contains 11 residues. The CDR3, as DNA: TGCAGTGCCCCCCGGGACACTGAAGCTTTCTTT. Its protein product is CSAPRDTEAFF.

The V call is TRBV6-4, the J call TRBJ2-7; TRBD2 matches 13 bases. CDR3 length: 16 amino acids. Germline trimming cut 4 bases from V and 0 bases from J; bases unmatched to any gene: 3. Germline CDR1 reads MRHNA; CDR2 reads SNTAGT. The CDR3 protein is CASSARTSGSSYEQYF. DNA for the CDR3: TGTGCCAGCAGTGCCCGGACTAGCGGGAGCTCCTACGAGCAGTACTTC.

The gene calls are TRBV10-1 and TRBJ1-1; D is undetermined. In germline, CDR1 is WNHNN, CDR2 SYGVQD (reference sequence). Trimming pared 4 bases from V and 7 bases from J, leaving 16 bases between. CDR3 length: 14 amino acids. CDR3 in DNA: TGCGCCAGCAGTGGGGATTCCCCGGCCGGTGAAGCTTTCTTT. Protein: CASSGDSPAGEAFF.

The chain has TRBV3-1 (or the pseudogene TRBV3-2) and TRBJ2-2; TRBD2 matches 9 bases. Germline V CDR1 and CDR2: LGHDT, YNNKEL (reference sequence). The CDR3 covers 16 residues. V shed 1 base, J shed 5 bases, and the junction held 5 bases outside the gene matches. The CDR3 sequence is CASSQAIAGGTGELFF. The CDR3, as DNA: TGTGCCAGCAGCCAAGCAATCGCGGGGGGGACCGGGGAGCTGTTTTTT.

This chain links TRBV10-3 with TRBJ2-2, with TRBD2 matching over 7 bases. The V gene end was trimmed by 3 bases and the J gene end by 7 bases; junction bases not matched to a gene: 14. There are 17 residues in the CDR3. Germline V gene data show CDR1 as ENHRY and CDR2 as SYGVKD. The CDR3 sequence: CAISDYEGGPDIGELFF. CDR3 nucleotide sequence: TGTGCCATCAGTGATTATGAGGGAGGGCCTGACATCGGGGAGCTGTTTTTT.

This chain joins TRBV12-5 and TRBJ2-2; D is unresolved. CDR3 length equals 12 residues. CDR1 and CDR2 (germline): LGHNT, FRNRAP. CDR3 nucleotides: TGTGCCGCTCTCAAGTTCGCCGGGGAGCTGTTTTTT. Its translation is CAALKFAGELFF. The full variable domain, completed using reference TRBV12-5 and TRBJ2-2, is DARVTQTPRHKVTEMGQEVTMRCQPILGHNTVFWYRQTMMQGLELLAYFRNRAPLDDSGMPKDRFSAEMPDATLATLKIQPSEPRDSAVYFCAALKFAGELFFGEGSRLTVL.

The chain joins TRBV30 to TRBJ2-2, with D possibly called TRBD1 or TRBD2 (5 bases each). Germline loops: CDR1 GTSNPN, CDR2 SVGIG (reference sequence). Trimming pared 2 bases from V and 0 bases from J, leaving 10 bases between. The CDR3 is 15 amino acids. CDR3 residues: CAWSRGTANTGELFF. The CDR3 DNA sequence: TGTGCCTGGAGTAGAGGGACGGCGAACACCGGGGAGCTGTTTTTT.

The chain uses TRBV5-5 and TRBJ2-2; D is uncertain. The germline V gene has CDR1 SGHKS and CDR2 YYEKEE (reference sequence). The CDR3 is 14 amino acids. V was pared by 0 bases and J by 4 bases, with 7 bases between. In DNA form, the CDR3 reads TGTGCCAGCAGCTTGGAAAAGGGCACCGGGGAGCTGTTTTTT. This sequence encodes CASSLEKGTGELFF.

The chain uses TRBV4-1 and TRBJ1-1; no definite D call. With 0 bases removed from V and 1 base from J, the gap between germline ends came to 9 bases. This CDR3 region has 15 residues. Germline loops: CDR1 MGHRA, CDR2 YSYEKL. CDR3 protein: CASSQELRRNTEAFF. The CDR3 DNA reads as TGCGCCAGCAGCCAAGAGTTGCGCAGGAACACTGAAGCTTTCTTT.

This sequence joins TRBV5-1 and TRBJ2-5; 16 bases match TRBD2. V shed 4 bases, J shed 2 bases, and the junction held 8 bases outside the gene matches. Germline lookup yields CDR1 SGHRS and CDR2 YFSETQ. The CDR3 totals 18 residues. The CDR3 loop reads CASSPEGLAGGGQETQYF. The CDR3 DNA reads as TGCGCCAGCAGCCCAGAGGGACTAGCGGGAGGGGGGCAAGAGACCCAGTACTTC.

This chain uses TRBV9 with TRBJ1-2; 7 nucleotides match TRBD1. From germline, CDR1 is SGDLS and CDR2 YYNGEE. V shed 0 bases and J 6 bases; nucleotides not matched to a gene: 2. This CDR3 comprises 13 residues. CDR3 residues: CASSVGTGHGYTF. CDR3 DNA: TGTGCCAGCAGCGTAGGGACAGGTCATGGCTACACCTTC. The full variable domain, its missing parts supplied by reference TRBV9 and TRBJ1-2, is DSGVTQTPKHLITATGQRVTLRCSPRSGDLSVYWYQQSLDQGLQFLIQYYNGEERAKGNILERFSAQQFPDLHSELNLSSLELGDSALYFCASSVGTGHGYTFGSGTRLTVV.

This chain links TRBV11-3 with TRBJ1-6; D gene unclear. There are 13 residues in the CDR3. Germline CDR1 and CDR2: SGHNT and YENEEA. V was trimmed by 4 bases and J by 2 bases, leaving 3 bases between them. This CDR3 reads CASSSTYNSPLHF. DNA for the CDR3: TGTGCCAGCAGCTCTACCTATAATTCACCCCTCCACTTT.

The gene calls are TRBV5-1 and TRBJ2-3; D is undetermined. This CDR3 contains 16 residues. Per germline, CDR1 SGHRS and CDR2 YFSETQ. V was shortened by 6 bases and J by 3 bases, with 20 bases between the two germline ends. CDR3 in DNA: TGCGCCAGCAATACGGCGGCGGCCCCCCCAACAGATACGCAGTATTTT. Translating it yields CASNTAAAPPTDTQYF.

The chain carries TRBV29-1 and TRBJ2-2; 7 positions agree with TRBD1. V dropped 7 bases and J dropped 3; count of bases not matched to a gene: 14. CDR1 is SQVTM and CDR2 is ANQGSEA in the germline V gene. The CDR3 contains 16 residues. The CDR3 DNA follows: TGCAGCGGCCGACAGGGATCCTACTCGGACACCGGGGAGCTGTTTTTT. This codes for CSGRQGSYSDTGELFF.

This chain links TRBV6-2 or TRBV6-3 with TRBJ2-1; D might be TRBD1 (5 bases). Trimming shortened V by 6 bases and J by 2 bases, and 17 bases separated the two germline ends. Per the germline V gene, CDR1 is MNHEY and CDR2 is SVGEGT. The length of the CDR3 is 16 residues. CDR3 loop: CASSPPSRAAYNEQFF. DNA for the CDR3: TGTGCCAGCAGCCCTCCCAGCAGGGCCGCCTACAATGAGCAGTTCTTC.

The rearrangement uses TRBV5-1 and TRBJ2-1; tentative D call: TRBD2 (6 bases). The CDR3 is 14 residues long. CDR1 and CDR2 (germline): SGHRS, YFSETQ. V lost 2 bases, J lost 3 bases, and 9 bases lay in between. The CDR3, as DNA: TGCGCCAGCAGCTTCGGGGGAATCTACAATGAGCAGTTCTTC. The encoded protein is CASSFGGIYNEQFF.

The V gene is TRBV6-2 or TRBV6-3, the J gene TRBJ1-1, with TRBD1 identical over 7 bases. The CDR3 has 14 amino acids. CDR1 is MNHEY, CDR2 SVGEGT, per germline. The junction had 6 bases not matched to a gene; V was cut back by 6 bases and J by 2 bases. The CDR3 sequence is CASSRGAPNTEAFF. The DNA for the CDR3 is TGTGCCAGCAGCAGGGGGGCTCCCAACACTGAAGCTTTCTTT.

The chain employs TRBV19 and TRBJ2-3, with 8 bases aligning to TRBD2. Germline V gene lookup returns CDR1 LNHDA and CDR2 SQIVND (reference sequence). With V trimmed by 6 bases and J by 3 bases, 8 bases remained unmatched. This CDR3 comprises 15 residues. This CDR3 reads CASSLRGGETDTQYF. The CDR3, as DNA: TGTGCCAGTAGCCTCCGGGGGGGAGAGACAGATACGCAGTATTTT.